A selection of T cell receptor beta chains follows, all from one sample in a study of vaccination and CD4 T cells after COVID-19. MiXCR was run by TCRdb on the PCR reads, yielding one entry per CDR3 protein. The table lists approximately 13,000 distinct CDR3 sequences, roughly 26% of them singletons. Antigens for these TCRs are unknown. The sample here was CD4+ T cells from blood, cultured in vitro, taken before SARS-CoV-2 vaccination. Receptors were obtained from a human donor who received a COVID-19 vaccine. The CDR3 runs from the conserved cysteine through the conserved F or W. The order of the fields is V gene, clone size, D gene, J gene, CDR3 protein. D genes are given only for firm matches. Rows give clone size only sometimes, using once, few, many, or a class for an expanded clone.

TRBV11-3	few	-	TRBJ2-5	CASSLISETQYF
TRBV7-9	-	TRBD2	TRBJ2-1	CASSLTSGAYNEQFF
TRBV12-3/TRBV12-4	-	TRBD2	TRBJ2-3	CASSPSGTSRPDTQYF
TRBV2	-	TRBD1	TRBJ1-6	CASIPGTGSGSLHF
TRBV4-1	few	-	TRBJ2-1	CASMSTGSHNEQFF
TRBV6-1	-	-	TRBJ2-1	CASMGGASSYNEQFF
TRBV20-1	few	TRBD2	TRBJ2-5	CSASSLAGMAETQYF
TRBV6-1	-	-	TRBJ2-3	CASSEAVAEEGITDTQYF
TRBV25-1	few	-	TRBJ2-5	CASSEFAGTGTQYF
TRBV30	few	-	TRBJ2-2	CAWSVISYTGELFF
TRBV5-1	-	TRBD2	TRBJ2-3	CASSPGLVGYTDTQYF
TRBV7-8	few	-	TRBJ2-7	CASSPLGGGIPYEQYF
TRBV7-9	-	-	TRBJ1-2	CASSERANVLTFGAGYGYTF
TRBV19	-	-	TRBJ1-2	CASSIVTRGGFSANYGYTF
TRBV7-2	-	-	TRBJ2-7	CASSLWSRGGYEQYF
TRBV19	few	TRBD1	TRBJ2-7	CASSIGQGASYEQYF
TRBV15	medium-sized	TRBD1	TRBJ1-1	CATSFRTGENTEAFF
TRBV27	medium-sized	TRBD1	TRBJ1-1	CASRYADRETEAFF
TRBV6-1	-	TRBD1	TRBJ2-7	CASRGTGTYEQYF
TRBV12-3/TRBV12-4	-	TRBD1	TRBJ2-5	CASSMTGSGTQYF
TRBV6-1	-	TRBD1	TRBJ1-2	CASSDEQGAARYTF
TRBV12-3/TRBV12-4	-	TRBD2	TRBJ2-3	CASSLLAGEADTQYF
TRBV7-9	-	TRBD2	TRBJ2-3	CASSLDFPGTSGGLTPDTQYF
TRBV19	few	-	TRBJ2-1	CASSGGRPAYNEQFF
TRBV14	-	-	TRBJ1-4	CASSQSKRKKLFF
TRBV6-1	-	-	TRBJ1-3	CASRADIDSGNTIYF
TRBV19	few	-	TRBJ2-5	CASSIDPGPQETQYF
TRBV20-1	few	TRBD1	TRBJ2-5	CSASLRQGPKTQYF